This entry lists 21 T cell receptor beta chains sequenced from one sample in a study of identical twins. TCRdb called the 5' RACE reads again in MiXCR, with one record for every CDR3 protein. The sample includes 250,000 or so distinct CDR3 sequences, around 8.8% of them seen just once. A further study also used this sample, focusing on yellow fever vaccine responses in identical twins.

Sample: CD8+ T cells sorted from blood. Receptor source: a woman in her late teens or twenties in good health.

This clonotype was seen more than once but under ten times. The chain links TRBV7-8 to TRBJ2-2, with 7 bases matching TRBD1. CDR3 length: 20 amino acids. Germline CDR1 reads SGHVS; CDR2 reads FQNEAQ. J was trimmed by 0 bases and V by 4 bases; bases with no gene match: 17. The chain's CDR3 is CASSSFPGTDEITNTGELFF. The CDR3 nucleotides are TGTGCCAGCAGCTCATTCCCCGGGACAGACGAGATTACGAACACCGGGGAGCTGTTTTTT. The full variable domain, with the rest looked up from reference TRBV7-8 and TRBJ2-2, is GAGVSQSPRYKVAKRGQDVALRCDPISGHVSLFWYQQALGQGPEFLTYFQNEAQLDKSGLPSDRFFAERPEGSVSTLKIQRTQQEDSAVYLCASSSFPGTDEITNTGELFFGEGSRLTVL.

This clonotype has just a few counts. The chain carries TRBV10-3 and TRBJ2-3; D gene ambiguous. CDR3 length equals 15 residues. V was clipped by 0 bases and J by 3 bases, with 10 bases between them. Per germline, CDR1 ENHRY and CDR2 SYGVKD. The CDR3 reads CAISESRSSTDTQYF. CDR3 DNA sequence: TGTGCCATCAGTGAGTCACGTAGCTCGACAGATACGCAGTATTTT.

The chain couples TRBV20-1 to TRBJ2-1; D gene ambiguous. Germline CDR1 reads DFQATT; CDR2 reads SNEGSKA (reference sequence). This CDR3 contains 11 residues. Trimming removed 3 bases at V and 7 bases at J, with 7 bases between. CDR3 loop: CSASEANEQFF. As DNA, the CDR3 is TGCAGTGCTAGTGAGGCGAATGAGCAGTTCTTC.

The rearrangement joins TRBV7-3 to TRBJ1-6; weak D call: TRBD1 (6 bases). The CDR3 is 13 amino acids. The germline V and J ends were trimmed by 5 bases and 15 bases, with 17 bases remaining between them. Germline V gives CDR1 SGHTA, CDR2 FQGTGA. CDR3 DNA sequence: TGTGCCAGCAGCCTCGCCCCTACAGGGCTCCTCCACTTT. Protein sequence: CASSLAPTGLLHF.

J is TRBJ2-7 and V is TRBV29-1; a weak D match, TRBD1 (5 bases). Germline CDR1 SQVTM, CDR2 ANQGSEA. Trimming stripped 6 bases from V and 4 bases from J, with 16 bases between. The CDR3 length is 13 residues. Written as DNA, the CDR3 is TGCAGCGTGGCGCAGGGCCAAGAGTACGAGCAGTACTTC. Its translation: CSVAQGQEYEQYF.

The chain recombines TRBV7-2 with TRBJ2-1, with 9 nucleotides matching TRBD1. The V gene's germline CDR1 is SGHTA and CDR2 FQGNSA. V lost 2 bases and J lost 0; bases outside the gene matches: 11. This CDR3 is built from 19 residues. The CDR3 is CASSLSGQGYSSSYNEQFF. The CDR3 nucleotides read TGTGCCAGCAGCTTATCGGGACAGGGCTACTCCAGCTCCTACAATGAGCAGTTCTTC.

J is TRBJ1-1 and V is TRBV2; D might be TRBD1 (5 bases). Per the germline V gene, CDR1 is SNHLY and CDR2 is FYNNEI. The V and J ends lost 3 bases and 3 bases respectively, with 8 bases between them. CDR3 length equals 13 residues. CDR3 loop: CASSDLGDTEAFF. CDR3 DNA: TGTGCCAGCAGTGACCTGGGGGACACTGAAGCTTTCTTT.

The rearrangement uses TRBV7-2 and TRBJ2-7; the match to TRBD2 covers 7 bases. This CDR3 is 17 amino acids long. Losses at the gene ends were 2 bases for V and 2 bases for J; bases not matched to a gene: 12. Germline loops: CDR1 SGHTA, CDR2 FQGNSA. This chain's CDR3 is CASSLSLGGGFTYEQYF. The CDR3 nucleotides are TGTGCCAGCAGCTTATCGTTGGGGGGGGGTTTTACCTACGAGCAGTACTTC.

In DNA, the CDR3 is TGTGCCAGCAGCGTGGGAGCCGGGACAGGCCTCTATGGCTACACCTTC. It codes for CASSVGAGTGLYGYTF. The rearrangement links TRBV7-9 to TRBJ1-2, with 8 bases that match TRBD1. CDR1 and CDR2 (germline): SEHNR, FQNEAQ (reference sequence). This CDR3 has 16 residues. V lost 5 bases to trimming and J lost 4 bases; unmatched junction nucleotides: 12.

The V and J genes are TRBV7-9 and TRBJ2-7, with D uncertain. Trimming shortened V by 2 bases and J by 4 bases, and 15 bases separated the two germline ends. Germline CDR1 and CDR2: SEHNR and FQNEAQ (reference sequence). The CDR3 has 15 amino acids. CDR3 bases: TGTGCCAGCAGCTTATCCGCGGAGAGCCCGTACGAGCAGTACTTC. This translates into CASSLSAESPYEQYF.

This clonotype was counted between two and nine times. This rearrangement joins TRBV24-1 to TRBJ2-3; tentatively, D is TRBD1 or TRBD2 (5 bases each). Germline CDR1 reads KGHDR; CDR2 reads SFDVKD. V was clipped by 1 base and J by 0 bases, with 19 bases between them. This CDR3 has 19 residues. CDR3 DNA sequence: TGTGCCACCAGTGATTTTGGGCCGAGGGGATTATCTAGCACAGATACGCAGTATTTT. This sequence encodes CATSDFGPRGLSSTDTQYF.

This clonotype was seen many times. V is TRBV29-1 and J is TRBJ2-3, with 10 bases fitting TRBD1. The CDR3 contains 14 residues. With 7 bases clipped from V and 1 base from J, the junction kept 5 bases outside the gene matches. CDR1 is SQVTM, CDR2 ANQGSEA, per germline. The CDR3 bases are TGCAGCGCCGAGGGGACAGGGGGCACAGATACGCAGTATTTT. Residues: CSAEGTGGTDTQYF.

This clonotype was seen repeatedly, ten times or more. This chain connects TRBV9 to TRBJ2-1; a weak D match, TRBD1 (5 bases). Germline assignment: CDR1 SGDLS and CDR2 YYNGEE. V was pared by 0 bases and J by 7 bases, with 14 bases between. This CDR3 region has 15 residues. In DNA form, the CDR3 reads TGTGCCAGCAGCGTAGAACAGGTGCCTCTGAATGAGCAGTTCTTC. Its translation: CASSVEQVPLNEQFF.

The genes are TRBV5-6 and TRBJ2-3, with TRBD1 matching over 11 bases. J gave up 2 bases and V 4 bases, and 6 bases lay outside the gene matches. The CDR3 totals 16 residues. Germline assignment: CDR1 SGHDT and CDR2 YYEEEE. CDR3 amino acids: CASSSWDRGNTDTQYF. In DNA, the CDR3 is TGTGCCAGCAGCAGCTGGGACAGGGGGAACACAGATACGCAGTATTTT.

This clonotype was counted only a few times. This chain joins TRBV7-6 and TRBJ2-1, with 8 bases identical to TRBD2. CDR3 length: 16 amino acids. Germline-derived CDR1 and CDR2 are SGHVS and FNYEAQ. With 4 bases clipped from V and 9 bases from J, the junction kept 14 bases outside the gene matches. CDR3 nucleotide sequence: TGTGCCAGCAGCTCTGCGGGGGGCGGGGGAATCATTGAGCAGTTCTTC. Protein product: CASSSAGGGGIIEQFF.

The rearrangement links TRBV7-8 to TRBJ2-2, with D unclear. The germline CDR1 and CDR2 sequences are SGHVS and FQNEAQ. Between the trimmed V and J ends, which lost 5 bases and 6 bases, there was a span of 16 bases. The CDR3 contains 15 residues. CDR3 DNA: TGTGCCAGCAGCCTAAAGGCCCTCGTGGCCGGGGAGCTGTTTTTT. Translated: CASSLKALVAGELFF.

The chain links TRBV6-5 to TRBJ2-1; a possible D gene is TRBD2 (6 bases). This CDR3 is 16 amino acids long. V lost 1 base and J 2 bases, leaving 12 bases between the germline ends. Germline V CDR1 and CDR2: MNHEY, SVGAGI. For the CDR3, the DNA is TGTGCCAGCAGTTACTACGGGGGAGCCACCTACAATGAGCAGTTCTTC. It is translated as CASSYYGGATYNEQFF.

This sequence joins TRBV20-1 and TRBJ2-7, with 13 bases lining up with TRBD2. The CDR3 is made up of 17 amino acids. CDR1 and CDR2 (germline): DFQATT, SNEGSKA (reference sequence). The CDR3 is CMGLGTSGKGSTYEQYF. The CDR3 DNA is TGCATGGGACTCGGGACTAGCGGGAAAGGGTCTACCTACGAGCAGTACTTC.

This clonotype occurred a few times. The V gene is TRBV6-2 or TRBV6-3, the J gene TRBJ2-7; TRBD1 matches 7 bases. Germline lookup yields CDR1 MNHEY and CDR2 SVGEGT. CDR3 length equals 13 residues. The junction had 2 bases not matched to a gene; V was cut back by 4 bases and J by 2 bases. In DNA form, the CDR3 reads TGTGCCAGCAGTTGGGACAGCACCTACGAGCAGTACTTC. Translation gives CASSWDSTYEQYF.

This clonotype showed up just a few times. This chain connects TRBV6-5 to TRBJ1-5; D gene uncertain. Looked up from germline, CDR1 is MNHEY and CDR2 is SVGAGI. V dropped 4 bases and J dropped 2 bases, with 9 bases sitting between them. The CDR3 is 14 amino acids. The DNA of the CDR3 is TGTGCCAGCAGTTCTTTTACGGGCAATCAGCCCCAGCATTTT. Translation: CASSSFTGNQPQHF.

This clonotype was seen at least ten times. The gene calls are TRBV2 and TRBJ2-7; D uncertain. V was pared by 7 bases and J by 0 bases, with 10 bases between. Germline assignment: CDR1 SNHLY and CDR2 FYNNEI. This CDR3 contains 13 residues. The CDR3 DNA reads TGTGCCAGCACCTACCTAGTCTCCTACGAGCAGTACTTC. It specifies CASTYLVSYEQYF. The variable domain in full, completed from reference TRBV2 and TRBJ2-7, reads EPEVTQTPSHQVTQMGQEVILRCVPISNHLYFYWYRQILGQKVEFLVSFYNNEISEKSEIFDDQFSVERPDGSNFTLKIRSTKLEDSAMYFCASTYLVSYEQYFGPGTRLTVT.